These T cell receptor beta chains were read from a single sample in a study of Ad26.COV2.S vaccination and SARS-CoV-2 variants. The table came from immunoSEQ multiplex PCR; TCRdb's copy has only in-frame clones and leaves some out. The sample consists of roughly 320,000 clones, 85% of them appearing once. The sequencing used peripheral blood, collected in a trial of Ad26.COV2.S vaccine versus placebo. The receptors originated from a person between 18 and 59 years old who received the Ad26.COV2.S COVID-19 vaccine or a placebo. The CDR3 runs from the conserved cysteine through the conserved F or W. A D gene is named only where the DNA matches it firmly. A row's size may be missing; if present it is once, few, many or a size class.

j_call	v_call	d_call	clone_size	cdr3_aa	cdr3_nt
TRBJ1-2	TRBV5-5	.	.	CASSLASAGVGHYGYTF	TGTGCCAGCAGCTTGGCCTCGGCAGGGGTTGGGCACTATGGCTACACCTTC
TRBJ2-3	TRBV2	.	.	CASSESGWVTDTQYF	TGTGCCAGCAGTGAATCAGGGTGGGTCACAGATACGCAGTATTTT
TRBJ1-1	TRBV28	.	.	CASSHQGSEAFF	TGTGCCAGCAGTCACCAGGGTTCGGAAGCTTTCTTT
TRBJ2-1	TRBV9	TRBD1	.	CASSAQGIWNEQFF	TGTGCCAGCAGCGCACAGGGGATCTGGAATGAGCAGTTCTTC
TRBJ1-2	TRBV12-5	TRBD1	.	CASGTGSGYTF	TGTGCTAGTGGGACAGGGAGTGGCTACACCTTC
TRBJ2-7	TRBV19	.	.	CASSITFVGSSYEQYF	TGTGCCAGTAGTATTACCTTTGTCGGGAGCTCCTACGAGCAGTACTTC
TRBJ1-2	TRBV19	.	.	CASSIGIRRLDYGYTF	TGTGCCAGTAGTATAGGAATTAGGCGGTTAGACTATGGCTACACCTTC
TRBJ1-1	TRBV18	.	.	CASSPSLGRVGTEAFF	TGTGCCAGCTCACCATCTTTGGGCAGGGTGGGTACTGAAGCTTTCTTT
TRBJ1-5	TRBV6-2/TRBV6-3	.	.	CASSLFGQINQPQHF	TGTGCCAGCAGTCTATTTGGGCAGATCAATCAGCCCCAGCATTTT
TRBJ1-1	TRBV4-1	TRBD1	.	CASSQYRDRGTEAFF	TGCGCCAGCAGCCAATACCGGGACAGGGGCACTGAAGCTTTCTTT
TRBJ2-3	TRBV10-3	TRBD2	.	CAISYSGGAQNTQYF	TGTGCCATCAGTTATAGCGGGGGGGCCCAAAATACGCAGTATTTT
TRBJ2-7	TRBV7-9	TRBD1	.	CASSSYPKSYRGSSYEQYF	TGTGCCAGCAGCTCCTACCCGAAATCCTACAGGGGAAGTTCCTACGAGCAGTACTTC
TRBJ2-7	TRBV11-2	.	.	CASSRVDYEQYF	TGTGCCAGCAGCCGGGTAGACTACGAGCAGTACTTC
TRBJ2-5	TRBV4-1	.	.	CASSYRTLQTQYF	TGCGCCAGCAGCTATCGGACTCTGCAGACCCAGTACTTC
TRBJ1-2	TRBV6-6	TRBD1	.	CASSLEPTGTPQRYGYTF	TGTGCCAGCAGTCTTGAACCGACAGGGACCCCTCAAAGATATGGCTACACCTTC
TRBJ1-6	TRBV11-2	.	.	CARPGGGYSPLHF	TGTGCCAGGCCGGGGGGTGGGTACTCACCCCTCCACTTT
TRBJ2-3	TRBV28	.	.	CASSLGGDLDTQYF	TGTGCCAGCAGTTTAGGAGGCGATTTGGATACGCAGTATTTT
TRBJ2-5	TRBV11-2	TRBD2	.	CASSYGLAGGWETQYF	TGTGCCAGCAGCTACGGACTAGCGGGGGGATGGGAGACCCAGTACTTC
TRBJ2-5	TRBV11-2	.	.	CASSFGDRQQETQYF	TGTGCCAGCAGCTTCGGGGACCGACAGCAAGAGACCCAGTACTTC
TRBJ2-7	TRBV30	.	.	CAWSPPGGSYEQYF	TGTGCCTGGAGCCCGCCCGGGGGTTCCTACGAGCAGTACTTC
TRBJ2-1	TRBV23-1	.	.	CASSQTGRNEQFF	TGCGCCAGCAGTCAAACCGGGCGGAATGAGCAGTTCTTC
TRBJ1-2	TRBV4-2	.	.	CASSQDVVQNYGYTF	TGTGCCAGCAGCCAAGATGTCGTCCAGAACTATGGCTACACCTTC
TRBJ2-3	TRBV7-9	.	.	CASSSMGIGGTDTQYF	TGTGCCAGCAGCTCCATGGGGATCGGGGGCACAGATACGCAGTATTTT
TRBJ2-7	TRBV28	.	.	CASSVTQGRHEQYF	TGTGCCAGCAGCGTTACACAGGGTCGGCACGAGCAGTACTTC
TRBJ1-2	TRBV5-6	.	.	CASSPHGGTGGTSNYGYTF	TGTGCCAGCAGCCCGCACGGCGGGACGGGGGGGACCTCTAACTATGGCTACACCTTC
TRBJ1-2	TRBV18	.	.	CASSPPDSYGYTF	TGTGCCAGCTCACCACCGGACAGCTATGGCTACACCTTC
TRBJ2-3	TRBV11-2	.	once	CASSLDAQGGDTQYF	TGTGCCAGCAGCTTAGATGCGCAGGGAGGAGATACGCAGTATTTT
TRBJ1-2	TRBV28	TRBD1	few	CASSWTGGRYGYTF	TGTGCCAGCTCATGGACAGGGGGACGCTATGGCTACACCTTC
TRBJ2-7	TRBV28	TRBD2	.	CASTGQSGGDYEQYF	TGTGCCAGCACGGGTCAGTCGGGGGGAGACTACGAGCAGTACTTC
TRBJ2-2	TRBV10-1	.	few	CASSEGGTTGELFF	TGCGCCAGCAGTGAAGGAGGGACCACCGGGGAGCTGTTTTTT
TRBJ2-7	TRBV11-3	.	.	CASSSALDSYEQYF	TGTGCCAGCAGCTCGGCCCTCGACAGCTACGAGCAGTACTTC
TRBJ1-2	TRBV6-5	TRBD1	.	CASSYLGDSSYTF	TGTGCCAGCAGTTACCTCGGGGACAGCTCCTACACCTTC
TRBJ1-6	TRBV6-4	TRBD1	.	CASSDSGGWGSPLHF	TGTGCCAGCAGTGACTCAGGGGGCTGGGGTTCACCCCTCCACTTT
TRBJ1-2	TRBV29-1	TRBD1	many	CSVELWTGNGYTF	TGCAGCGTTGAATTATGGACAGGGAACGGCTACACCTTC
TRBJ2-5	TRBV5-1	.	.	CASSLGFQQETQYF	TGCGCCAGCAGCTTGGGGTTCCAGCAAGAGACCCAGTACTTC
TRBJ1-1	TRBV24-1	TRBD1	few	CATRGQMNTEAFF	TGTGCCACCAGGGGACAGATGAACACTGAAGCTTTCTTT
TRBJ2-3	TRBV6-6	.	.	CASSYWNRDTDTQYF	TGTGCCAGCAGTTACTGGAACAGGGACACAGATACGCAGTATTTT
TRBJ1-2	TRBV29-1	TRBD1	.	CSVLTGGRYGYTF	TGCAGCGTTCTTACAGGGGGTCGCTATGGCTACACCTTC
TRBJ1-1	TRBV20-1	.	.	CSASMGGMTEAFF	TGCAGTGCTAGTATGGGGGGGATGACTGAAGCTTTCTTT
TRBJ2-1	TRBV21-1	.	.	CASSTTTGWPYNEQFF	TGTGCCAGCAGCACTACCACAGGGTGGCCCTACAATGAGCAGTTCTTC
TRBJ2-1	TRBV4-1	.	.	CASSQGGFRGSDEQFF	TGCGCCAGCAGCCAAGGAGGGTTTAGGGGTTCAGATGAGCAGTTCTTC
TRBJ1-6	TRBV10-3	TRBD1	.	CAISGGQVSSYNSPLHF	TGTGCCATCAGTGGGGGACAGGTCAGCTCCTATAATTCACCCCTCCACTTT
TRBJ1-1	TRBV5-1	.	.	CASSLELGGLNTEAFF	TGCGCCAGCAGCTTGGAGTTAGGGGGACTGAACACTGAAGCTTTCTTT
TRBJ2-2	TRBV5-8	.	.	CASSLLGSENTGELFF	TGTGCCAGCAGCTTGTTAGGTTCAGAGAACACCGGGGAGCTGTTTTTT
TRBJ2-5	TRBV7-6	TRBD2	.	CASSLFAGGARETQYF	TGTGCCAGCAGCTTATTTGCCGGGGGGGCTCGGGAGACCCAGTACTTC
TRBJ1-4	TRBV9	.	.	CASSVGTGGRSGDNEKLFF	TGTGCCAGCAGCGTAGGGACCGGTGGACGGTCAGGGGATAATGAAAAACTGTTTTTT
TRBJ2-1	TRBV7-8	.	.	CASSLGRGWYNEQFF	TGTGCCAGCAGCTTAGGAAGGGGGTGGTACAATGAGCAGTTCTTC
TRBJ2-2	TRBV3-1/TRBV3-2	.	.	CASSDRDIFTGELFF	TGTGCCAGCAGTGACCGGGACATTTTCACCGGGGAGCTGTTTTTT
TRBJ1-5	TRBV11-2	.	.	CASSFTTGNLDQPQHF	TGTGCCAGCAGCTTTACCACAGGGAATTTAGATCAGCCCCAGCATTTT
TRBJ2-3	TRBV7-2	.	.	CASRPSGVTQYF	TGTGCCAGCAGACCCTCGGGGGTTACGCAGTATTTT
TRBJ1-1	TRBV12-3/TRBV12-4	.	.	CASSFGRGTEAFF	TGTGCCAGCAGTTTTGGCAGGGGAACTGAAGCTTTCTTT
TRBJ2-6	TRBV6-6	.	.	CASSSANSGANVLTF	TGTGCCAGCAGTTCGGCAAACTCTGGGGCCAACGTCCTGACTTTC
TRBJ1-4	TRBV5-1	TRBD1	.	CASLPAPGQGGEKLFF	TGCGCCAGCTTACCCGCCCCGGGACAGGGAGGCGAAAAACTGTTTTTT